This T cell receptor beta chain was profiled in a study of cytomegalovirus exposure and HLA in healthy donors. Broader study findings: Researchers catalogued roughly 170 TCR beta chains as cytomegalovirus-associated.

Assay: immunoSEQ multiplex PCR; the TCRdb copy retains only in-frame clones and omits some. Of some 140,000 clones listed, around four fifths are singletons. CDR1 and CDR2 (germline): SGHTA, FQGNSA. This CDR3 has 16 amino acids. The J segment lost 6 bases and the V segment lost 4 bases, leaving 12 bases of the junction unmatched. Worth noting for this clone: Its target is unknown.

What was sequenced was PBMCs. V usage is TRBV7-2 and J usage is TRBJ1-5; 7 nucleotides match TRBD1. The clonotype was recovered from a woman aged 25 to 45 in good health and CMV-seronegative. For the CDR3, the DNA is TGTGCCAGCAGCTCCAGGGGGGTTTCTCACAGTCAGCCCCAGCATTTT. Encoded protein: CASSSRGVSHSQPQHF.